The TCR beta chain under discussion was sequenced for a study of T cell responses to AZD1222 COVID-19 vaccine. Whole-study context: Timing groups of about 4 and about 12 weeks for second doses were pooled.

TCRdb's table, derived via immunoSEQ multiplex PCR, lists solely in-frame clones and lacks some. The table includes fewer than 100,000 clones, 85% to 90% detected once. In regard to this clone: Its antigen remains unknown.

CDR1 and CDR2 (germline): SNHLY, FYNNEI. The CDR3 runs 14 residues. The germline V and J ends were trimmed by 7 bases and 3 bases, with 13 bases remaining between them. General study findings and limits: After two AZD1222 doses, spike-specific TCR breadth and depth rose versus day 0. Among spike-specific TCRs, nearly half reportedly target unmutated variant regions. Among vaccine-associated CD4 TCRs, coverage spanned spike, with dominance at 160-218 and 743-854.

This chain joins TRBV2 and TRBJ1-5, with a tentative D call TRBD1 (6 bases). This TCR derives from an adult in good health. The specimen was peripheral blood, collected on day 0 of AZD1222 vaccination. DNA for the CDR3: TGTGCCAGCACTAGACAGGCCTACAATCAGCCCCAGCATTTT. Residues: CASTRQAYNQPQHF.